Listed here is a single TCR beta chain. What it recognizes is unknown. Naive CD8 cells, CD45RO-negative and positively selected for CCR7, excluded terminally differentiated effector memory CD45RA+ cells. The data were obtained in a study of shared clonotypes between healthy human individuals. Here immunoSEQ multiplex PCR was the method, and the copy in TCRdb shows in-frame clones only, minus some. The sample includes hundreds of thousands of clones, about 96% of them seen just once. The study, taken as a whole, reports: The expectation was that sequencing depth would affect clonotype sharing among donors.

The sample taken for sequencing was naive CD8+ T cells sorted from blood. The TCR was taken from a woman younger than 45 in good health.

DNA for the CDR3: TGTGCCAGCAGTGAATGGGGGAGCAATCAGCCCCAGCATTTT. It yields the protein CASSEWGSNQPQHF. V is TRBV6-1 and J is TRBJ1-5, with D tentatively TRBD1 (5 bases). V was shortened by 2 bases and J by 1 base, with 6 bases between the two germline ends. Germline V gene lookup returns CDR1 MNHNS and CDR2 SASEGT. This CDR3 region has 14 residues.